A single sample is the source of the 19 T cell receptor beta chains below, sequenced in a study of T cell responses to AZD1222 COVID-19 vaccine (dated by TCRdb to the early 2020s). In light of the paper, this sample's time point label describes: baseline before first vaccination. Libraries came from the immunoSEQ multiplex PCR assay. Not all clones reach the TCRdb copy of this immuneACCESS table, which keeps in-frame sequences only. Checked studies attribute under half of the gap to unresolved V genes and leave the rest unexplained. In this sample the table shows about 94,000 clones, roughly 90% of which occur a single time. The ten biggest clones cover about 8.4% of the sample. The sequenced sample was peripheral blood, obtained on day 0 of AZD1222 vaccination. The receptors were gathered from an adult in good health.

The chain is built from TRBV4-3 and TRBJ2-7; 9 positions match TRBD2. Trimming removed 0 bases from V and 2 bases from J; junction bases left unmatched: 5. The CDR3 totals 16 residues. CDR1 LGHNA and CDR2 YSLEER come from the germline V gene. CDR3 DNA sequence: TGCGCCAGCAGCCAAGATAAGGGCGGGGGGGCCTACGAGCAGTACTTC. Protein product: CASSQDKGGGAYEQYF.

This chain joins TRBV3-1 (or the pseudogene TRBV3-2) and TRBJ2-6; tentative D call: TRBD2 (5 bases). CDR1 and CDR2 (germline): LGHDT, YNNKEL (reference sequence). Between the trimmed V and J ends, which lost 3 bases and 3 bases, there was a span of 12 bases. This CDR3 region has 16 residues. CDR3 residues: CASSQGSRDGANVLTF. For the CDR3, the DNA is TGTGCCAGCAGCCAGGGATCGAGGGATGGGGCCAACGTCCTGACTTTC.

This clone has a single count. CDR3 bases: TGTGCCAGCAGACCTACAGGGGTAGAGACCCAGTACTTC. This gives the protein CASRPTGVETQYF. This chain joins TRBV6-6 and TRBJ2-5; 7 positions match TRBD1. The CDR3 contains 13 residues. CDR1 MNHNY and CDR2 SVGAGI come from the germline V gene (reference sequence). Trimming removed 6 bases from V and 4 bases from J; junction bases left unmatched: 5.

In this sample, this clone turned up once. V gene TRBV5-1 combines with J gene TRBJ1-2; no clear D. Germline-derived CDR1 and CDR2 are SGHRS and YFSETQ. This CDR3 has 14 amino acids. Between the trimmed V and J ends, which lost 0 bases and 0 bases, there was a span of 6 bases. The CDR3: CASSLALANYGYTF. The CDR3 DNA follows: TGCGCCAGCAGCTTGGCGTTAGCTAACTATGGCTACACCTTC.

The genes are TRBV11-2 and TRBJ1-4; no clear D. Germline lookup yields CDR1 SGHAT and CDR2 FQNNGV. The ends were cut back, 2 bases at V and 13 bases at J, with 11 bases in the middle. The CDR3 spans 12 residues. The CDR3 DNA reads TGTGCCAGCAGCTTAAGCGGCCCGATACTGTTTTTT. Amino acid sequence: CASSLSGPILFF.

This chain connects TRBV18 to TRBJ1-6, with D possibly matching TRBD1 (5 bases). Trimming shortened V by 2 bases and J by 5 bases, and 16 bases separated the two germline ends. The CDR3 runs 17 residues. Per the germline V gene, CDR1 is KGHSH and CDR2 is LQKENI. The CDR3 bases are TGTGCCAGCTCACCAGAAAGGGTACAGGCCGATAATTCACCCCTCCACTTT. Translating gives CASSPERVQADNSPLHF.

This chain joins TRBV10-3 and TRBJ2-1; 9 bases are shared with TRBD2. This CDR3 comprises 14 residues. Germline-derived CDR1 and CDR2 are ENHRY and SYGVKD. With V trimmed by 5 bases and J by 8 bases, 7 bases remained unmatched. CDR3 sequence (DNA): TGTGCCATCAGTATCGGCGGGGGGGCCTATGAGCAGTTCTTC. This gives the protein CAISIGGGAYEQFF.

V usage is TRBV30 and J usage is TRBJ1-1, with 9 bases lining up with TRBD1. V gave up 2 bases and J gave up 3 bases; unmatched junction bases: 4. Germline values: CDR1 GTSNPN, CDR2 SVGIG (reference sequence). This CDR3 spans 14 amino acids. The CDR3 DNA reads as TGTGCCTGGAGTCCTGACAGGGGGGACACTGAAGCTTTCTTT. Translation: CAWSPDRGDTEAFF. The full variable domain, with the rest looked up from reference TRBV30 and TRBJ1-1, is SQTIHQWPATLVQPVGSPLSLECTVEGTSNPNLYWYRQAAGRGLQLLFYSVGIGQISSEVPQNLSASRPQDRQFILSSKKLLLSDSGFYLCAWSPDRGDTEAFFGQGTRLTVV.

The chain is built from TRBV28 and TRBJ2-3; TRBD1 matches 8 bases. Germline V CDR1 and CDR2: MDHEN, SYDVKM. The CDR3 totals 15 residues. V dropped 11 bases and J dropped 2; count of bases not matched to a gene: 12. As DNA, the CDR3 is TGTGCCGCAGGCGACACAGGGGGTGCCACAGATACGCAGTATTTT. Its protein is CAAGDTGGATDTQYF.

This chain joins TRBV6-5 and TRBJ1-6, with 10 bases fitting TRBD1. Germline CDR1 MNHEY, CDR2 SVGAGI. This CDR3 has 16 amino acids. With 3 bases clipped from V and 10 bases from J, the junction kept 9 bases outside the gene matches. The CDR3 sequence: CASSYDGTGAESPLHF. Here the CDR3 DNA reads TGTGCCAGCAGTTATGACGGGACAGGGGCAGAGTCACCCCTCCACTTT.

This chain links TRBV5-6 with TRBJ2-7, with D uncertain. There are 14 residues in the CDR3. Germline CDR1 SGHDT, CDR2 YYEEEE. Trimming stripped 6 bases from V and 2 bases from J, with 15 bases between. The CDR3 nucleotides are TGTGCCAGCACCTCCCCCAGGTCCCCCTACGAGCAGTACTTC. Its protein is CASTSPRSPYEQYF.

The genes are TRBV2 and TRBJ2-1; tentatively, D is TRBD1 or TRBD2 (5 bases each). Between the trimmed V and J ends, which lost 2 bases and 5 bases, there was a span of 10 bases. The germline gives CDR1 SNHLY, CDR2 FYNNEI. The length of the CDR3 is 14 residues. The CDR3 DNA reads TGTGCCAGCAGTGAATTTAGGGACCACAATGAGCAGTTCTTC. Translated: CASSEFRDHNEQFF.

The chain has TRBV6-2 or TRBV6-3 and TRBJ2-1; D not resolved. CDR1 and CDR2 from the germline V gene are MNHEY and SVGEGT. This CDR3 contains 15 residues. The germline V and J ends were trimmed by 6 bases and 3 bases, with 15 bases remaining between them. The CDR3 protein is CASSPTLGGYNEQFF. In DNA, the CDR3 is TGTGCCAGCAGCCCGACCCTGGGTGGCTACAATGAGCAGTTCTTC.

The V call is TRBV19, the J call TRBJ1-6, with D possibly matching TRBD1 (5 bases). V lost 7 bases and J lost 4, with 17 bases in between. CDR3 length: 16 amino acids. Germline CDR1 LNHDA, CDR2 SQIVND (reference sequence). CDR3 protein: CASNGGEGVYNSPLHF. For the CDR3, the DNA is TGTGCCAGTAACGGGGGGGAAGGAGTGTATAATTCACCCCTCCACTTT.

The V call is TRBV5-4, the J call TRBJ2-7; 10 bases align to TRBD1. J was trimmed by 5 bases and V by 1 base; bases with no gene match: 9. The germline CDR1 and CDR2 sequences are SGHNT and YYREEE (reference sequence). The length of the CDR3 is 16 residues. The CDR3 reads CASSLRVDRGHNEQYF. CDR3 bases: TGTGCCAGCAGCTTGAGGGTTGACAGGGGGCACAACGAGCAGTACTTC.

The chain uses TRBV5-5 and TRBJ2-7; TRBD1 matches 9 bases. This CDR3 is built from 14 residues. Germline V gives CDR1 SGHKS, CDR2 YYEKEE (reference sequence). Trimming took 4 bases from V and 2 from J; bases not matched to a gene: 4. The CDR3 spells CASSLGQGPYEQYF. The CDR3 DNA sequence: TGTGCCAGCAGCCTGGGACAGGGCCCCTACGAGCAGTACTTC.

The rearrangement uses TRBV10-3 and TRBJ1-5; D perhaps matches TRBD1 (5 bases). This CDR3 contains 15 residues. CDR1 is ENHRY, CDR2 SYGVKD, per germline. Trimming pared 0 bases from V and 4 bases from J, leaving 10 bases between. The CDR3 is CAISESTDLNQPQHF. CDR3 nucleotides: TGTGCCATCAGTGAGTCGACAGATTTAAATCAGCCCCAGCATTTT.

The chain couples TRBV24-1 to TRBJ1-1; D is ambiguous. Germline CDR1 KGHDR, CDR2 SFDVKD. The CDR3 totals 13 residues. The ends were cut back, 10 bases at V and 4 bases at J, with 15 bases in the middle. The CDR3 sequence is CATSQSGGTEAFF. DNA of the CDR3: TGTGCCACGAGTCAGTCGGGAGGCACTGAAGCTTTCTTT.

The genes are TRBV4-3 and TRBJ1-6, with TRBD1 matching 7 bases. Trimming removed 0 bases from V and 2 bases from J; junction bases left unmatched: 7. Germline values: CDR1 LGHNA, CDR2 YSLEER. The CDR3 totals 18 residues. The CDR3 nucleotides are TGCGCCAGCAGCCAAGAAGGGGGCAGGGAACCCTATAATTCACCCCTCCACTTT. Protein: CASSQEGGREPYNSPLHF.